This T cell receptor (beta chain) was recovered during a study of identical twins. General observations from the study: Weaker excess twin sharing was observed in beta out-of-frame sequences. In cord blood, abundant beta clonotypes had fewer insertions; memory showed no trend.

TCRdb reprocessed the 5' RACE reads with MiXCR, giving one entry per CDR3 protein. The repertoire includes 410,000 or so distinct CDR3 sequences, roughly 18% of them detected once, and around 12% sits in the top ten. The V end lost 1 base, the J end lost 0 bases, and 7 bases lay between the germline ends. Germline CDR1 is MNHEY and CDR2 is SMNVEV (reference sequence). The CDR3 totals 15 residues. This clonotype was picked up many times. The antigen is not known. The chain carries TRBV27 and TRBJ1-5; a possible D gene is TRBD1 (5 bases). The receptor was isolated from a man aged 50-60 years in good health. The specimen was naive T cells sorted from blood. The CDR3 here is CASSLYGGSNQPQHF. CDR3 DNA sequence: TGTGCCAGCAGTTTATATGGGGGTAGCAATCAGCCCCAGCATTTT.